The sequence of this T cell receptor (beta chain) was determined in a study of T-cell reconstitution after alpha-beta-depleted transplantation in children. Points from the study as a whole: At the one-year point after transplant, T-cell counts and TCRbeta diversity were found to come mostly from T cells that had been newly produced. Some patients owed their high day-60 TCRbeta diversity to surviving recipient T cells and thymic progenitors. After transplant, at about two months, alpha-beta T cells were reportedly derived from several hundred expanded graft clones.

Construction of the TCRbeta library involved unique molecular identifiers. TCRdb re-called the PCR reads through MiXCR, storing one row per CDR3 protein. The repertoire consists of over 150,000 distinct CDR3 sequences, with 11% occurring once and the leading ten covering about 12%. This clonotype showed up many times. Its antigen remains unknown. The CDR3 spans 13 residues. V was cut by 6 bases and J by 4 bases, with 12 bases left in between. In germline, CDR1 is LNHNV, CDR2 YYDKDF (reference sequence). This clonotype was obtained from a boy between 2 and 10 years old with acute myeloid leukemia, due to receive a stem cell transplant. This rearrangement joins TRBV15 to TRBJ1-1, with D possibly matching TRBD1 (5 bases). The input for sequencing was PBMCs, taken before TCRalphabeta/CD19-depleted stem cell transplant. This chain's CDR3 is CATRVGGGTEAFF. As DNA, the CDR3 is TGTGCCACCAGGGTCGGGGGGGGCACTGAAGCTTTCTTT.